A single sample is the source of the 9 T cell receptor beta chains below, sequenced in a study of shared clonotypes between healthy human individuals. The assay was immunoSEQ multiplex PCR, and TCRdb's table has in-frame clones only and misses some. The sample has over 1.4 million clones, around 97% seen once. Sequencing was carried out using naive CD4+ T cells sorted from blood. Subset specified: CD45RA+ positively selected. These receptors were obtained from a man aged 25 to 45 in good health.

The chain carries TRBV10-3 and TRBJ2-1; 11 bases line up with TRBD2. Germline-derived CDR1 and CDR2 are ENHRY and SYGVKD. The CDR3 is 14 residues long. With 8 bases clipped from V and 6 bases from J, the junction kept 6 bases outside the gene matches. The CDR3 loop reads CAISIGTSGNEQFF. The CDR3 DNA is TGTGCCATCTCCATCGGGACTAGCGGCAATGAGCAGTTCTTC.

The chain couples TRBV7-8 to TRBJ2-1; 8 bases map to TRBD2. The CDR3 covers 16 residues. Germline CDR1 and CDR2: SGHVS and FQNEAQ. The junction had 11 bases not matched to a gene; V was cut back by 6 bases and J by 4 bases. Written as DNA, the CDR3 is TGTGCCAGCAGTCCAAGCGGGAGCAAGGTTTACAATGAGCAGTTCTTC. Protein product: CASSPSGSKVYNEQFF.

The chain links TRBV15 to TRBJ2-7; 8 bases align to TRBD1. Trimming removed 1 base from V and 6 bases from J; junction bases left unmatched: 5. The CDR3 contains 14 residues. In germline, CDR1 is LNHNV, CDR2 YYDKDF (reference sequence). In DNA, the CDR3 is TGTGCCACCAGCAGAGTGACAGGGGTTTCCGAGCAGTACTTC. This translates into CATSRVTGVSEQYF.

This rearrangement joins TRBV7-3 to TRBJ2-7, with D possibly TRBD1 on 5 matching bases. Germline V gene sequence: CDR1 SGHTA, CDR2 FQGTGA. CDR3 length: 15 amino acids. The V and J ends lost 0 bases and 0 bases respectively, with 9 bases between them. The CDR3 region has the DNA TGTGCCAGCAGCTTAACAGGGGCTCCCTCCTACGAGCAGTACTTC. This gives the protein CASSLTGAPSYEQYF.

V and J are TRBV19 and TRBJ2-1; 10 nucleotides line up with TRBD2. With 6 bases clipped from V and 5 bases from J, the junction kept 10 bases outside the gene matches. CDR3 length: 16 residues. Germline CDR1 LNHDA, CDR2 SQIVND (reference sequence). This CDR3 is CASRPYPLAGNNEQFF. In nucleotides, the CDR3 is TGTGCCAGTAGACCTTACCCACTAGCGGGGAACAATGAGCAGTTCTTC.

The CDR3 nucleotides are TGCGCCAGCAGCCAAGCTGGGTTTCGCACTGAAGCTTTCTTT. Its translation is CASSQAGFRTEAFF. This chain connects TRBV4-3 to TRBJ1-1, with D unclear. V was cut by 1 base and J by 4 bases, with 10 bases left in between. The CDR3 covers 14 residues. Per germline, CDR1 LGHNA and CDR2 YSLEER.

This chain links TRBV6-5 with TRBJ2-7; tentative D call: TRBD2 (7 bases). CDR3 length: 15 amino acids. Germline V gene data show CDR1 as MNHEY and CDR2 as SVGAGI. The V end was cut by 6 bases, the J end by 2 bases, with 17 bases between. The CDR3 protein is CASRPGGGKPYEQYF. DNA for the CDR3: TGTGCCAGCAGGCCAGGCGGGGGCAAACCCTACGAGCAGTACTTC.

The chain joins TRBV29-1 to TRBJ2-1, with 9 nucleotides matching TRBD2. V was pared by 7 bases and J by 0 bases, with 4 bases of the junction left unmatched. Germline CDR1 is SQVTM and CDR2 is ANQGSEA. The CDR3 runs 14 residues. The CDR3 DNA reads TGCAGCGAGAGCGGGGGGAGCTCCTACAATGAGCAGTTCTTC. Protein sequence: CSESGGSSYNEQFF.

The genes are TRBV6-1 and TRBJ2-5, with D perhaps matching TRBD1 or TRBD2 (6 bases each). The germline CDR1 and CDR2 sequences are MNHNS and SASEGT. The germline V and J ends were trimmed by 5 bases and 4 bases, with 17 bases remaining between them. The CDR3 has 15 amino acids. CDR3 region: CASSPKGGYSETQYF. In DNA form, the CDR3 reads TGTGCCAGCAGTCCCAAGGGGGGCTACTCAGAGACCCAGTACTTC.